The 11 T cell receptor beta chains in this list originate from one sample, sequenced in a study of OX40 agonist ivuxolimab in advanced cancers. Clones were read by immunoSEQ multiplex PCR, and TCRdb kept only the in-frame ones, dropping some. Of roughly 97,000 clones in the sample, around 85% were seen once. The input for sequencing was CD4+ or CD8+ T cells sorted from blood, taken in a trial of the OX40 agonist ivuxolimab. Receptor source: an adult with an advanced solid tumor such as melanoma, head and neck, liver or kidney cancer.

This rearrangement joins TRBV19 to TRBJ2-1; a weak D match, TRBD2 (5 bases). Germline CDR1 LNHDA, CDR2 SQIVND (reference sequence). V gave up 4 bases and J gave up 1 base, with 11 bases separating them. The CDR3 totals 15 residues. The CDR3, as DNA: TGTGCCAGTAGTAGGCGCCGGGATTCCTACAATGAGCAGTTCTTC. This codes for CASSRRRDSYNEQFF.

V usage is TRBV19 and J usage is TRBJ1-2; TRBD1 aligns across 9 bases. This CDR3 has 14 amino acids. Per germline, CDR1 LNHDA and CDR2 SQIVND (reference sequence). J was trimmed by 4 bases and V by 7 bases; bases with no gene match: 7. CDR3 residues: CASTLTGGGYGYTF. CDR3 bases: TGTGCCAGTACCCTGACAGGGGGAGGCTATGGCTACACCTTC.

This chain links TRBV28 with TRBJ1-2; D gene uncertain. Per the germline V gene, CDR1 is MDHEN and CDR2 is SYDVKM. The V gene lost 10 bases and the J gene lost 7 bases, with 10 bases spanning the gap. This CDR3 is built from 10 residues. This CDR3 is CATFNSGYTF. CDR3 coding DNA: TGTGCCACCTTTAACAGTGGCTACACCTTC.

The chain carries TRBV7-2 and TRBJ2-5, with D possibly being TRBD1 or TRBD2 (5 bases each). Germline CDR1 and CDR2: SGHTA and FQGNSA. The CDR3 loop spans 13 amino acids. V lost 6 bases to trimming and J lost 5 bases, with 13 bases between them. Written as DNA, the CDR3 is TGTGCCAGCAGTCGTGGGTGGGGGGAGACCCAGTACTTC. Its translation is CASSRGWGETQYF. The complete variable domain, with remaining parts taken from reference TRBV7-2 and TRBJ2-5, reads GAGVSQSPSNKVTEKGKDVELRCDPISGHTALYWYRQSLGQGLEFLIYFQGNSAPDKSGLPSDRFSAERTGGSVSTLTIQRTQQEDSAVYLCASSRGWGETQYFGPGTRLLVL.

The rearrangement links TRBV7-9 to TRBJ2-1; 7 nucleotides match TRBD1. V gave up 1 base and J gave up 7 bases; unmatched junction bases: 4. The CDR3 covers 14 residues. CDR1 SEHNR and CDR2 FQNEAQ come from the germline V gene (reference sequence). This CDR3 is CASSLEIRGNEQFF. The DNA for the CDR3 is TGTGCCAGCAGCTTAGAAATCAGGGGGAATGAGCAGTTCTTC.

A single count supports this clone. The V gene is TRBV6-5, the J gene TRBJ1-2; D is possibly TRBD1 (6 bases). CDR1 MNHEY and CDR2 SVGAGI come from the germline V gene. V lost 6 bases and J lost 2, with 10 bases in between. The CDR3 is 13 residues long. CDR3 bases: TGTGCCAGCAGGTACAGGGCCAACTATGGCTACACCTTC. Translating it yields CASRYRANYGYTF.

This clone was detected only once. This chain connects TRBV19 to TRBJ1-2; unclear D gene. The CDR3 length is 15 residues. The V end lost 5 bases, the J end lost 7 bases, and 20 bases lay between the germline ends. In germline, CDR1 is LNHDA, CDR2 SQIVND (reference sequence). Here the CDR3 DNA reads TGTGCCAGTAGTTCCCAGGTCTCGGGAACGCGTGGCTACACCTTC. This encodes CASSSQVSGTRGYTF.

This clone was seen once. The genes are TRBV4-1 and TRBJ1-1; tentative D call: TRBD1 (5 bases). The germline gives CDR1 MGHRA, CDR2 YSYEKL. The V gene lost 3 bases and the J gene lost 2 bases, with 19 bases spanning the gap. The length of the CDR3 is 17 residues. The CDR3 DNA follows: TGCGCCAGCAGCCAGAGCCGGGGCCACTTAATTAACACTGAAGCTTTCTTT. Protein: CASSQSRGHLINTEAFF.

CDR3 in amino acids: CASSLDRTYGYTF. As DNA, the CDR3 is TGTGCCAGCAGCCTAGACAGGACATATGGCTACACCTTC. V and J are TRBV5-5 and TRBJ1-2; D is possibly TRBD1 (6 bases). CDR3 length: 13 residues. V was clipped by 4 bases and J by 5 bases, with 12 bases between them. The germline gives CDR1 SGHKS, CDR2 YYEKEE (reference sequence).

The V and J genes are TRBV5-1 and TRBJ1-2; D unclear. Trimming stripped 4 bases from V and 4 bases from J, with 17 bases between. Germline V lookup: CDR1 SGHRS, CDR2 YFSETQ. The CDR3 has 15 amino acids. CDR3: CASSHGRTDGYGYTF. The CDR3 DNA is TGCGCCAGCAGCCATGGACGGACGGATGGCTATGGCTACACCTTC.

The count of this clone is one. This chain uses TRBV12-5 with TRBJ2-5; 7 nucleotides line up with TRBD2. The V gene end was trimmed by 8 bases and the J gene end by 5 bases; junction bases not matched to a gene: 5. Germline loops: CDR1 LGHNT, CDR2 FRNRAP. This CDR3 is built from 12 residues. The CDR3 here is CASRGVGETQYF. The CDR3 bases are TGTGCTAGTCGGGGGGTTGGGGAGACCCAGTACTTC.